Below are 4 T cell receptor beta chains sequenced from a single sample in a study of shared clonotypes between healthy human individuals. Data came from immunoSEQ multiplex PCR; TCRdb stores just in-frame clones and leaves some out. The table lists more than 1,200,000 clones, approximately 98.5% of them singletons, with 0.36% in the top ten. Sequenced material: naive CD4+ T cells sorted from blood. As to subset: CD45RA+ positively selected. All receptors come from a man aged 25 to 40 in good health.

The V gene is TRBV7-2, the J gene TRBJ2-7; 11 bases fit TRBD1. The CDR3 is made up of 14 amino acids. Per germline, CDR1 SGHTA and CDR2 FQGNSA. V shed 5 bases and J 4 bases; nucleotides not matched to a gene: 4. The CDR3 protein is CASSNRDRGYEQYF. The CDR3 nucleotides read TGTGCCAGCAGCAACCGGGACAGGGGGTACGAGCAGTACTTC. The full variable domain, its missing parts supplied by reference TRBV7-2 and TRBJ2-7, is GAGVSQSPSNKVTEKGKDVELRCDPISGHTALYWYRQSLGQGLEFLIYFQGNSAPDKSGLPSDRFSAERTGGSVSTLTIQRTQQEDSAVYLCASSNRDRGYEQYFGPGTRLTVT.

The gene calls are TRBV6-5 and TRBJ2-7; maybe TRBD1 (6 bases). V was cut by 5 bases and J by 0 bases, with 14 bases left in between. CDR3 length: 15 residues. Germline CDR1 is MNHEY and CDR2 is SVGAGI. CDR3 nucleotide sequence: TGTGCCAGCAGTCCCCTTTCAGGGGCCTCCTACGAGCAGTACTTC. Protein sequence: CASSPLSGASYEQYF.

The count of this clone is one. The DNA for the CDR3 is TGTGCCAGCAGCTCCCTAGGGACAGGGGGCACTGAAGCTTTCTTT. Protein sequence: CASSSLGTGGTEAFF. J is TRBJ1-1 and V is TRBV28; 11 nucleotides agree with TRBD1. Germline trimming cut 6 bases from V and 4 bases from J; bases unmatched to any gene: 7. CDR1 is MDHEN and CDR2 is SYDVKM in the germline V gene. The CDR3 contains 15 residues. The whole variable domain, remainder taken from reference TRBV28 and TRBJ1-1, is DVKVTQSSRYLVKRTGEKVFLECVQDMDHENMFWYRQDPGLGLRLIYFSYDVKMKEKGDIPEGYSVSREKKERFSLILESASTNQTSMYLCASSSLGTGGTEAFFGQGTRLTVV.

The V gene is TRBV27, the J gene TRBJ2-3; weak D call: TRBD1 (6 bases). The germline V and J ends were trimmed by 3 bases and 1 base, with 8 bases remaining between them. Germline-derived CDR1 and CDR2 are MNHEY and SMNVEV (reference sequence). The CDR3 loop spans 14 amino acids. DNA for the CDR3: TGTGCCAGCAGTTTTACAGGGCGCACAGATACGCAGTATTTT. Translated, it gives CASSFTGRTDTQYF.